This TCR beta chain was profiled in a study of regulatory T cells in long-lasting Graves disease. General study findings and limits: Study of thyroid tissue was not done, with only peripheral blood studied. Newly diagnosed patients had higher TCR diversity than persistent Graves' patients did.

A note on this clonotype: What it recognizes is unknown.

The CDR3 contains 14 residues. Trimming removed 5 bases from V and 4 bases from J; junction bases left unmatched: 6. Germline V lookup: CDR1 LNHDA, CDR2 SQIVND (reference sequence). Time point meaning: persistent/refractory GD, antithyroid drugs over 5 years with positive TRAb. There was RNA extracted from PBMCs, and the TCR library was made from it. Researchers made TCR beta libraries by using iRepertoire HTBI primers and running Arm-PCR on CDR3 regions. TCRdb independently ran MiXCR on the multiplex PCR reads; one entry per CDR3 protein. Among some 470,000 distinct CDR3 sequences listed, about a fifth were seen once.

The material sequenced was peripheral blood mononuclear cells (PBMCs), taken when the disease was refractory, from a patient treated with antithyroid drugs. This TCR came from a female donor with Graves disease. J is TRBJ2-5 and V is TRBV19; 8 nucleotides line up with TRBD1. The CDR3 DNA sequence: TGTGCCAGTAGTGGAGACAGGGGCCGAGAGACCCAGTACTTC. It yields the protein CASSGDRGRETQYF. Full variable domain (outside the CDR3, taken from reference TRBV19 and TRBJ2-5): DGGITQSPKYLFRKEGQNVTLSCEQNLNHDAMYWYRQDPGQGLRLIYYSQIVNDFQKGDIAEGYSVSREKKESFPLTVTSAQKNPTAFYLCASSGDRGRETQYFGPGTRLLVL.